This TCR beta chain was sequenced in a study of human T cells and chemical hapten exposure (dated by TCRdb to the early 2020s). About the study as a whole: Libraries were combined into a pool for sequencing, and differences in TCR yield between samples came mainly from small differences in library volumes within the pool. Peripheral blood TCR repertoire changes were tracked in vivo in alopecia patients during primary and secondary sensitization to the hapten diphenylcyclopropenone (DPC). Both TCR alpha and TCR beta chains were sequenced from each blood RNA sample. Broad study findings and their caveats: Repeated subsampling changed both the strength of the expansion versus patch-test correlation and the threshold at which that correlation became significant. DPC sensitization did not change the number of TCRs with a frequency above 1 in 1000, and there was no evidence of changes in global repertoire structure.

Remarks on this clonotype: The antigen this receptor binds is unknown. No base-level quality is on record; no much larger clone is a single base apart.

Measured from the cysteine to the phenylalanine, the CDR3 is 15 residues long. Here the CDR3 DNA is all that survives: 45 bases in frame from base 1. Reading the germline V gene (reference sequence) gives CDR1 GTSNPN and CDR2 SVGIG. V and J are trimmed by 5 bases and 3 bases, and the gene matches miss 11 bases of the junction. Total RNA was isolated from unfractionated whole blood collected in Tempus Blood RNA tubes. Four or five healthy volunteers acted as controls for TCR sequencing and had blood drawn at day 0, 2 weeks and 6 weeks. Library preparation was by 5' RACE. TCRdb lists the instrument as Illumina MiSeq. Library preparation attached unique molecular identifiers to individual cDNA molecules for quantitative, reproducible TCR counting. Turning to the authors' computational methods: The median number of TCRs per sample was roughly 98,000, ranging from 23,224 to 690,600. V, J and CDR3 annotation of the TCR reads was carried out using the Decombinator software suite. For PS versus PT1 abundance plots, all samples were subsampled to the same number of TCRs (28,000). Expanded TCRs were defined as absent before sensitization and observed at least eight times at the 2-week time point. Clones were called with MiXCR by TCRdb after fastp trimmed the public reads at Q25, and only in-frame beta chains were retained. Each entry merges the rows of one CDR3 protein and shows their most common DNA and genes. None of the V and J calls come from the authors' own analysis; TCRdb made them. This sample gives over 70,000 distinct CDR3 sequences in total; 15% to 20% of them show up just once. Together, the top ten hold 6.5% to 7% of the sample.

The receptor was derived from a female donor in good health. Here the chain combines TRBV30 and TRBJ2-5, and 8 bases in between align with TRBD2. For the CDR3, the sequence is CAWGMLAGRKETQYF. The DNA reads as follows: TGTGCCTGGGGAATGTTAGCGGGAAGGAAAGAGACCCAGTACTTC.